This T cell receptor beta chain was captured by sequencing in a study of T cell responses to AZD1222 COVID-19 vaccine (dated by TCRdb to about 2021). Context from the whole study: A total of approximately 240 trial participants underwent TCR sequencing, of whom about 200 received two doses of AZD1222 and approximately 25 received two doses of the MenACWY control vaccine. Trial participants were enrolled by age into subgroups of 18-55, 56-69 and 70-plus years, and around 150, 28 and 57 TCR-sequenced participants, respectively, were included in these subgroups.

Comment on this clone: It lacks a known antigen. One base away there is no much larger clone; base qualities are not given.

The CDR3 regions of human TCRbeta chains were subjected to immunosequencing. The authors' pipeline ran thus. Repertoire TCRs were checked for matches against a reference library of SARS-CoV-2-specific TCRs that had been generated using the MIRA antigen-specificity platform. Breadth was defined as the fraction of unique TCRs that were SARS-CoV-2-associated. Depth was defined as the fraction of total T cells that were SARS-CoV-2-associated. Using the MIRA data, each spike-specific TCR was assigned both to the spike region to which the TCR was reactive and to a CD4 or CD8 class. Log10-transformed breadth and depth values were compared by one-way ANOVA with Sidak's multiple comparisons tests. TCRdb took over this immuneACCESS table, retaining in-frame rearrangements with V and J assigned. Such tables are incomplete; in checked studies, under half of the missing clones stem from an unresolved V gene, and the remainder is unexplained. D and trimming were read from the DNA, whereas the V and J calls and clone size are those reported in that table. Here the sample has approximately 220,000 clones; more than 85% occur a single time. Together, the top ten hold 1% of the sample.

The intended sense of this specimen's time point label: baseline before first vaccination. The treatment or condition label, as the study defines it: meningococcal conjugate vaccine given as trial control. Vaccinee samples were obtained from the UK trials COV001 and COV002, which included a single-blind randomized controlled phase 2/3 trial of AZD1222 (ChAdOx1 nCoV-19) in healthy adults. Trial participant PBMC samples were collected at day 0 and day 28 after the second dose for TCRbeta chain sequencing. Overall results and qualifications from the work: In the small 56-69-year group, the increase in depth fell short of significance, most likely because of low power. Vaccine-associated CD4 TCRs spanned the whole spike protein, with dominant responses in regions 160-218 and 743-854. Conclusions about previously exposed vaccinees are limited, since just five or six AZD1222 recipients were seropositive for SARS-CoV-2 at baseline. Participants were mostly white British, with more females than males. The authors suggested clonal diversity may have been underestimated. After two AZD1222 doses, both the breadth and the depth of spike-specific TCRs were significantly higher than at day 0 and than in MenACWY recipients. Epitopes outside the regions mutated in the B.1.351 and B.1.1.7 variants were reportedly recognized by nearly half of the unique spike-specific TCRs. Because no day 14 peak-response samples were available, repertoires were characterized only after the peak T cell response.

The material sequenced was peripheral blood, taken on day 0 of MenACWY control vaccination. This TCR came from an adult in good health.

CDR3 sequence: CASSQVGTSGPRYNEQFF. In nucleotides, the sequence is TGCGCCAGCAGCCAAGTCGGGACTAGCGGACCGAGATACAATGAGCAGTTCTTC. The sequence is built from TRBV4-1 and TRBJ2-1; TRBD2 matches 11 bases in the middle. Counted from cysteine to phenylalanine, this CDR3 has 18 amino acids. CDR3 DNA only is kept here, 54 bases in frame from base 1. From V the trimming removes 1 base and from J it removes 4 bases, while the gene matches leave 9 bases of the junction unaccounted for. CDR1 and CDR2, per the germline V gene, are MGHRA and YSYEKL.